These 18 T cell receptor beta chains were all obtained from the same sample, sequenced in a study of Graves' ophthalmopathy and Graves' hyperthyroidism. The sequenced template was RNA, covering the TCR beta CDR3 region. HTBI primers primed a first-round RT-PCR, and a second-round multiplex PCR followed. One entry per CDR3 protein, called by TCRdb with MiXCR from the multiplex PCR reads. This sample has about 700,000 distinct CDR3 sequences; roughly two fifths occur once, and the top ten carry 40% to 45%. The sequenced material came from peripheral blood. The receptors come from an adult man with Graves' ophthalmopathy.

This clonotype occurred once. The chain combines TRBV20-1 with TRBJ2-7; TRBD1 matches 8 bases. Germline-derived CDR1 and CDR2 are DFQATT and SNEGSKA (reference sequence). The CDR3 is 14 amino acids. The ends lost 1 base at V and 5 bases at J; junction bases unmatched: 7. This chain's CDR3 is CSARGTGPIHEQYF. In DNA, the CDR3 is TGCAGTGCTAGAGGGACAGGGCCAATCCACGAGCAGTACTTC.

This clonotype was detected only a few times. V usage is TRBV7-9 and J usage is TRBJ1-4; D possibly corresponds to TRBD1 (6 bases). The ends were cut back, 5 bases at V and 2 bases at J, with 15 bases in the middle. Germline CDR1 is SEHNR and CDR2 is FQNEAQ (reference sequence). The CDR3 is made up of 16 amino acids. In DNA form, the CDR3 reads TGTGCCAGCAGCCAACGTTGGGGGCCGACTAATGAAAAACTGTTTTTT. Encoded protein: CASSQRWGPTNEKLFF.

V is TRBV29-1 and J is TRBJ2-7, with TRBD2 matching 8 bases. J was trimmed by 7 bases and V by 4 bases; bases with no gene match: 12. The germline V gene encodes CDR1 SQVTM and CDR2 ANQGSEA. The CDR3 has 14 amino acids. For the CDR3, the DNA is TGCAGCGTTGCGGGGCGGGGGGTGGCGAGTGAGCAGTACTTC. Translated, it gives CSVAGRGVASEQYF.

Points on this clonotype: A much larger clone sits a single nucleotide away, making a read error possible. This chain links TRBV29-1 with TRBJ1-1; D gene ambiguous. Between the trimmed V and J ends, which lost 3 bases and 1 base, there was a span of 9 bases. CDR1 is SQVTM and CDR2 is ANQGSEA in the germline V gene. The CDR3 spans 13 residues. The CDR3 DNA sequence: TGCAGCGTTGACAGGCAAAGGAACACTGAAGCTTTCTTT. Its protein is CSVDRQRNTEAFF.

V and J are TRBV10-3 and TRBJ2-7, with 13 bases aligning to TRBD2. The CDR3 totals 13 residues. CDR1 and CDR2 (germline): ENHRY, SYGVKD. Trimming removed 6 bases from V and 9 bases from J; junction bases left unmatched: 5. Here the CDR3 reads CAIRGTSGTGQYF. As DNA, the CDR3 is TGTGCCATCAGAGGGACTAGCGGGACTGGGCAGTACTTC.

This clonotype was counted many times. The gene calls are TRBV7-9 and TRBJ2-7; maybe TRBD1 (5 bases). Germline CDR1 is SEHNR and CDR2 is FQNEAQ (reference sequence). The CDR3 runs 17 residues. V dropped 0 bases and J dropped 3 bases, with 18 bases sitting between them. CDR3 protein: CASSLAAMQGSYYEQYF. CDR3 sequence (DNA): TGTGCCAGCAGCTTAGCTGCGATGCAGGGCAGTTACTACGAGCAGTACTTC.

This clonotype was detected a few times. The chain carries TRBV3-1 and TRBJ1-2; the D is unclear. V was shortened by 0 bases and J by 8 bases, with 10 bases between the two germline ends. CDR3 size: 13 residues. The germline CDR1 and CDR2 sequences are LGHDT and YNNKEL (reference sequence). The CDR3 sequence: CASSQDGNEGYTF. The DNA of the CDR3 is TGTGCCAGCAGCCAAGATGGGAATGAGGGCTACACCTTC.

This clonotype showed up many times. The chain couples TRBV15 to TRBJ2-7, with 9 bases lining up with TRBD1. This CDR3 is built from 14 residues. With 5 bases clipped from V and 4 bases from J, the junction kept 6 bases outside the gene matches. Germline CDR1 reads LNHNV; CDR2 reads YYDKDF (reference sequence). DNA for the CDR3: TGTGCCACCAGCGACCGGGACAGGGTTTACGAGCAGTACTTC. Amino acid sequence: CATSDRDRVYEQYF.

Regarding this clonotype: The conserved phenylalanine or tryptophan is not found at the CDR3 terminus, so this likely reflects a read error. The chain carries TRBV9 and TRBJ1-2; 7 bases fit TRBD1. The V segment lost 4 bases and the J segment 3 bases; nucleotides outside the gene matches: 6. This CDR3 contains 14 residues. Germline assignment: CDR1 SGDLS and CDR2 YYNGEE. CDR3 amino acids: CASSTRQGDYGYTL. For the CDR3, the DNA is TGTGCCAGCAGCACCCGACAGGGAGACTATGGCTACACCCTC.

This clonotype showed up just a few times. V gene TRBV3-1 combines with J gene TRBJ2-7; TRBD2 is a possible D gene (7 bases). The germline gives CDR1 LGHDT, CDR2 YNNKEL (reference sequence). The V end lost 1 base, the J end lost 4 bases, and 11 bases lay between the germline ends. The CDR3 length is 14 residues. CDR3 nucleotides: TGTGCCAGCAGCCAAGTGGAGGGGGGGTACGAGCAGTACTTC. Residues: CASSQVEGGYEQYF.

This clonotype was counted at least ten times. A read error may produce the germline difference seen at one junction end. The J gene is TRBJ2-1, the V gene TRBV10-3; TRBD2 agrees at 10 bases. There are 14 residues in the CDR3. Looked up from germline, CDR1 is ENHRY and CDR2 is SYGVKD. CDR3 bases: TGTGCCACCAGTCTAGCGGGAGAGGCTAATGAGCAGTTCTTC. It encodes CATSLAGEANEQFF.

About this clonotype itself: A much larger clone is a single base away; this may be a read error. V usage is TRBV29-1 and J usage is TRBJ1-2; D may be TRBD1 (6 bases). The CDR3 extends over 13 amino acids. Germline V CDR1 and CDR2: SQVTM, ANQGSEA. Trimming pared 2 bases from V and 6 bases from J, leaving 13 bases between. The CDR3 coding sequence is TGCAGCGTTGAAACGGGGGGGGGCCATGGCTACACCTTC. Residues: CSVETGGGHGYTF.

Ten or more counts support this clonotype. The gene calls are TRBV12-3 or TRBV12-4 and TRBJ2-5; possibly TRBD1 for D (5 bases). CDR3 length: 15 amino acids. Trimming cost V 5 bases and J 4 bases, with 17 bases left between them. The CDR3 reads CASSVTYRTAETQYF. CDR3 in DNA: TGTGCCAGCAGTGTCACGTACAGGACGGCAGAGACCCAGTACTTC.

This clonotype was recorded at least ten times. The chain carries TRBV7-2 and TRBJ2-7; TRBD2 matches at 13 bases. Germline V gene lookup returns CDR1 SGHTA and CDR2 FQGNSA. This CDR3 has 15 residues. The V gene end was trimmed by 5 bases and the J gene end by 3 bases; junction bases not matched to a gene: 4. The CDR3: CASSPWTSGSYEQYF. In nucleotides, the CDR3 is TGTGCCAGCAGCCCATGGACTAGCGGGAGCTACGAGCAGTACTTC.

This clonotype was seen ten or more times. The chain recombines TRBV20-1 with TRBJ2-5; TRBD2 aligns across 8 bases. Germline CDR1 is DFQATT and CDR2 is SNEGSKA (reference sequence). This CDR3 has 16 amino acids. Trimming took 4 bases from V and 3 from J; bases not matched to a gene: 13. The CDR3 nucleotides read TGCAGTGCTACGAGGTCGGCGGGAGGAATGGAAGAGACCCAGTACTTC. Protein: CSATRSAGGMEETQYF.

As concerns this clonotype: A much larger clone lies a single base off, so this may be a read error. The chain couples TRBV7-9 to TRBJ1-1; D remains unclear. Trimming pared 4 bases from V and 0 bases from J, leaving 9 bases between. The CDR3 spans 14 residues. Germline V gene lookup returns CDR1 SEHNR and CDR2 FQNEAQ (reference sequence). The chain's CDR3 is CASSSDGLNTEAFF. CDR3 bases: TGTGCCAGCAGCTCGGACGGACTGAACACTGAAGCTTTCTTT.

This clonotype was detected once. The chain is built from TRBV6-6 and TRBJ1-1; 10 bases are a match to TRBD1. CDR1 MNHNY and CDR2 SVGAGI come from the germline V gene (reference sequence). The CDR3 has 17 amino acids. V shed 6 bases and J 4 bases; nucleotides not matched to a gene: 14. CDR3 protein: CASSPIFRQGAFTEAFF. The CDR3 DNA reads TGTGCCAGCAGCCCGATATTTCGACAGGGGGCGTTCACTGAAGCTTTCTTT.

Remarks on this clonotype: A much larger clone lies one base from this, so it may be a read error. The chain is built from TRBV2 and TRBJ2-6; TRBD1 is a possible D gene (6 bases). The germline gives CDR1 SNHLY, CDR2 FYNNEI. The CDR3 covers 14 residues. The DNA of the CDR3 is TGTGCCAGCAGCCTCAGGGGTGGGGCCAACGTCATGACTTTC. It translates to CASSLRGGANVMTF.